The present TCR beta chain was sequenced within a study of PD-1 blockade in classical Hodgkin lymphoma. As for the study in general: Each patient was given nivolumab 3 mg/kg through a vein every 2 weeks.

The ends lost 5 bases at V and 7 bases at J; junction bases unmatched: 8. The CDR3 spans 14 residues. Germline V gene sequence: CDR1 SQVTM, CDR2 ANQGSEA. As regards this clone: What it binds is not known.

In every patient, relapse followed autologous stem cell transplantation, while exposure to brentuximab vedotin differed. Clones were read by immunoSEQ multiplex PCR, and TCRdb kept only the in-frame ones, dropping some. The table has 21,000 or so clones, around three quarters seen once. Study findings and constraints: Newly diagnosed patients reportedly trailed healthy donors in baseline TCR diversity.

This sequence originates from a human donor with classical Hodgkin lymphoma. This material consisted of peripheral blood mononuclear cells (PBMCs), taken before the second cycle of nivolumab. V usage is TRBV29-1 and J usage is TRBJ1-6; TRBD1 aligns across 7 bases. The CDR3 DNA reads TGCAGCGTTTCCGACAGGGCGCGGAATTCACCCCTCCACTTT. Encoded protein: CSVSDRARNSPLHF.